The entry that follows covers one T cell receptor (beta chain) sequence. Using its own MiXCR run on the 5' RACE reads, TCRdb lists one record per CDR3 protein. The table has 70,000 to 85,000 distinct CDR3 sequences, roughly 15% seen once. These data belong to a study of human T cells and chemical hapten exposure. V was trimmed by 4 bases and J by 3 bases, leaving 13 bases between them. The CDR3 runs 14 residues. Per germline, CDR1 SNHLY and CDR2 FYNNEI. It was from unfractionated whole blood that total RNA was extracted. The genes are TRBV2 and TRBJ2-7; weak D call: TRBD2 (6 bases). The sequence came from a female donor in good health. CDR3 nucleotides: TGTGCCAGCAGTGGGCTAGCGATATTCTACGAGCAGTACTTC. It codes for CASSGLAIFYEQYF.